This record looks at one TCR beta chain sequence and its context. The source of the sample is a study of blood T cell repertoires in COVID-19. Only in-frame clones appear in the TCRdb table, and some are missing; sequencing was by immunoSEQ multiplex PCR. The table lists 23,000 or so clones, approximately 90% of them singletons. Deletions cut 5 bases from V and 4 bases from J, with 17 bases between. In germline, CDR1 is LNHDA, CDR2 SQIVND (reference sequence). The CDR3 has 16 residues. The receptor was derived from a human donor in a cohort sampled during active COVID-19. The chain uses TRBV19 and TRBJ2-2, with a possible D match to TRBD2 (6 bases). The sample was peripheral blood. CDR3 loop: CASSSVGGRGTGELFF. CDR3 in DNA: TGTGCCAGTAGTTCGGTGGGGGGACGGGGCACCGGGGAGCTGTTTTTT.